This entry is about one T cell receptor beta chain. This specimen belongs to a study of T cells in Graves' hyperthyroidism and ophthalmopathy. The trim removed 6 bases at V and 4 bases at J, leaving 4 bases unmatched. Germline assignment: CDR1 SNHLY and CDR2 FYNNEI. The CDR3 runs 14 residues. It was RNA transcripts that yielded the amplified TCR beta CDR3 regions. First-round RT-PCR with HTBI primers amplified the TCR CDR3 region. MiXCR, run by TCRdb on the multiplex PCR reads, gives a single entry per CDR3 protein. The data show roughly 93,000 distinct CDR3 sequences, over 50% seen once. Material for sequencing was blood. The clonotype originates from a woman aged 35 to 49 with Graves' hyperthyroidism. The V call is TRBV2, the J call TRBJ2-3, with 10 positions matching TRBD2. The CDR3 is CASSRGLAADTQYF. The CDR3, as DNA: TGTGCCAGCAGCCGCGGACTAGCGGCAGATACGCAGTATTTT. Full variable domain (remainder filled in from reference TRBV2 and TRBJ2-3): EPEVTQTPSHQVTQMGQEVILRCVPISNHLYFYWYRQILGQKVEFLVSFYNNEISEKSEIFDDQFSVERPDGSNFTLKIRSTKLEDSAMYFCASSRGLAADTQYFGPGTRLTVL.